One sample yielded the 26 T cell receptor beta chains listed below, sequenced in a study of OX40 agonist ivuxolimab in advanced cancers. Profiling relied on immunoSEQ multiplex PCR, and the TCRdb table lists in-frame clones only, not all of them. The table has 50,000 or so clones, 80% to 90% seen once. The sample consisted of CD4+ or CD8+ T cells sorted from blood, taken in a trial of the OX40 agonist ivuxolimab. Every receptor here comes from an adult with an advanced solid tumor such as melanoma, head and neck, liver or kidney cancer.

The chain employs TRBV19 and TRBJ2-7; D gene uncertain. The germline gives CDR1 LNHDA, CDR2 SQIVND (reference sequence). The CDR3 is made up of 13 amino acids. V lost 3 bases, J lost 3 bases, and 9 bases lay in between. The DNA for the CDR3 is TGTGCCAGTAGTATTTCCCCAGGCTACGAGCAGTACTTC. Its protein is CASSISPGYEQYF.

The rearrangement uses TRBV5-1 and TRBJ1-3; 8 bases fit TRBD1. The junction had 7 bases not matched to a gene; V was cut back by 2 bases and J by 0 bases. Germline values: CDR1 SGHRS, CDR2 YFSETQ. This CDR3 is 17 amino acids long. The CDR3: CASSLTQGVNSGNTIYF. The CDR3 DNA sequence: TGCGCCAGCAGCTTAACACAGGGGGTAAACTCTGGAAACACCATATATTTT.

The chain joins TRBV7-2 to TRBJ2-6; TRBD1 might be the D (6 bases). The V gene's germline CDR1 is SGHTA and CDR2 FQGNSA. This CDR3 is 18 amino acids long. The V and J ends lost 4 bases and 0 bases respectively, with 16 bases between them. CDR3 nucleotides: TGTGCCAGCAGCTATAGGCGGGCAGGGGTCTCTGGGGCCAACGTCCTGACTTTC. This translates into CASSYRRAGVSGANVLTF.

This chain uses TRBV6-6 with TRBJ1-6; 7 bases agree with TRBD1. CDR3 size: 15 residues. Germline V CDR1 and CDR2: MNHNY, SVGAGI (reference sequence). V lost 6 bases to trimming and J lost 2 bases; unmatched junction nucleotides: 4. CDR3: CASRAGGTYNSPLHF. CDR3 bases: TGTGCCAGCAGGGCAGGGGGGACCTATAATTCACCCCTCCACTTT.

The chain uses TRBV19 and TRBJ1-6; possible D gene TRBD1, 5 bases. The CDR3 contains 13 residues. V gave up 8 bases and J gave up 11 bases, with 16 bases separating them. Per germline, CDR1 LNHDA and CDR2 SQIVND (reference sequence). CDR3 sequence: CASSDRGNPPLHF. CDR3 in DNA: TGTGCCAGTTCGGACCGGGGGAATCCACCCCTCCACTTT.

The rearrangement joins TRBV19 to TRBJ2-7; D gene unclear. The ends were cut back, 5 bases at V and 0 bases at J, with 14 bases in the middle. CDR1 and CDR2 from the germline V gene are LNHDA and SQIVND (reference sequence). This CDR3 has 15 residues. CDR3 DNA sequence: TGTGCCAGTAGTCTGCGCCTCACTTACTCCTACGAGCAGTACTTC. It specifies CASSLRLTYSYEQYF.

This chain joins TRBV9 and TRBJ1-3; 7 nucleotides agree with TRBD1. V was clipped by 4 bases and J by 11 bases; unmatched bases: 6. Looked up from germline, CDR1 is SGDLS and CDR2 is YYNGEE. This CDR3 region has 12 residues. This CDR3 reads CASSTDRAPIYF. Written as DNA, the CDR3 is TGTGCCAGCAGCACAGACAGGGCCCCCATATATTTT.

The rearrangement links TRBV6-1 to TRBJ1-6; D is uncertain. The CDR3 length is 15 residues. Germline values: CDR1 MNHNS, CDR2 SASEGT. The V end lost 1 base, the J end lost 12 bases, and 16 bases lay between the germline ends. DNA for the CDR3: TGTGCCAGCAGTGAAGAGCCGGTCATATGGGAACCCCTCCACTTT. Amino acids: CASSEEPVIWEPLHF.

The gene calls are TRBV6-6 and TRBJ2-1; the D gene is possibly TRBD1 (5 bases). The ends were cut back, 6 bases at V and 8 bases at J, with 11 bases in the middle. The CDR3 is 12 residues long. Looked up from germline, CDR1 is MNHNY and CDR2 is SVGAGI (reference sequence). CDR3 in DNA: TGTGCCAGCAGGGTTCAGGGCCATGAGCAGTTCTTC. The encoded protein is CASRVQGHEQFF.

CDR3 nucleotide sequence: TGTGCCAGCTCACTCAGACGGACCGTAGATGATGGCTACACCTTC. Amino acids: CASSLRRTVDDGYTF. The chain links TRBV18 to TRBJ1-2; D is unclear. V shed 4 bases and J shed 6 bases, with 18 bases lying between them. The CDR3 is made up of 15 amino acids. Germline CDR1 KGHSH, CDR2 LQKENI. The complete variable domain, with remaining parts taken from reference TRBV18 and TRBJ1-2, reads NAGVMQNPRHLVRRRGQEARLRCSPMKGHSHVYWYRQLPEEGLKFMVYLQKENIIDESGMPKERFSAEFPKEGPSILRIQQVVRGDSAAYFCASSLRRTVDDGYTFGSGTRLTVV.

The chain employs TRBV18 and TRBJ1-2; 9 nucleotides agree with TRBD1. Trimming cost V 4 bases and J 4 bases; bases outside gene matches: 4. CDR1 is KGHSH and CDR2 is LQKENI in the germline V gene. There are 14 residues in the CDR3. CDR3 residues: CASSQQGASYGYTF. For the CDR3, the DNA is TGTGCCAGCTCACAACAGGGGGCCTCCTATGGCTACACCTTC. Variable domain in full (rest from reference TRBV18 and TRBJ1-2): NAGVMQNPRHLVRRRGQEARLRCSPMKGHSHVYWYRQLPEEGLKFMVYLQKENIIDESGMPKERFSAEFPKEGPSILRIQQVVRGDSAAYFCASSQQGASYGYTFGSGTRLTVV.

The rearrangement uses TRBV11-2 and TRBJ1-6; 8 bases agree with TRBD1. CDR1 SGHAT and CDR2 FQNNGV come from the germline V gene. The CDR3 runs to 15 residues. The V segment lost 5 bases and the J segment 7 bases; nucleotides outside the gene matches: 7. Here the CDR3 DNA reads TGTGCCAGCAGCCCTGCCCGGACAGGGAATTCACCCCTCCACTTT. Protein sequence: CASSPARTGNSPLHF.

The chain employs TRBV5-1 and TRBJ2-3, with 7 bases lining up with TRBD1. The CDR3 length is 17 residues. J lost 2 bases, V lost 1 base, and 10 bases had no gene match. CDR1 and CDR2 from the germline V gene are SGHRS and YFSETQ. CDR3 nucleotides: TGCGCCAGCAGCTTGTGGGGGACCGGGACAGTCACAGATACGCAGTATTTT. Translation gives CASSLWGTGTVTDTQYF.

This clone was counted once. J is TRBJ1-2 and V is TRBV5-5; no firm D call. Germline V gives CDR1 SGHKS, CDR2 YYEKEE (reference sequence). This CDR3 is built from 13 residues. V was pared by 0 bases and J by 4 bases, with 7 bases between. Here the CDR3 reads CASSLEMSYGYTF. The CDR3 DNA reads TGTGCCAGCAGCTTGGAAATGTCCTATGGCTACACCTTC.

The chain is built from TRBV6-5 and TRBJ2-2; TRBD1 agrees at 7 bases. This CDR3 is 15 amino acids long. After removal of 2 bases from V and 3 bases from J, the junction contained 3 bases not matched to a gene. Germline loops: CDR1 MNHEY, CDR2 SVGAGI. CDR3 bases: TGTGCCAGCAGTTACGAGGGGGCGTACACCGGGGAGCTGTTTTTT. It yields the protein CASSYEGAYTGELFF.

The chain employs TRBV30 and TRBJ1-1; 7 positions match TRBD1. Germline V gene lookup returns CDR1 GTSNPN and CDR2 SVGIG (reference sequence). V shed 3 bases and J 4 bases; nucleotides not matched to a gene: 5. There are 13 residues in the CDR3. This CDR3 reads CAWRAAGGTEAFF. CDR3 nucleotide sequence: TGTGCCTGGAGGGCGGCAGGGGGCACTGAAGCTTTCTTT. The entire variable domain, with the rest obtained from reference TRBV30 and TRBJ1-1, is as follows: SQTIHQWPATLVQPVGSPLSLECTVEGTSNPNLYWYRQAAGRGLQLLFYSVGIGQISSEVPQNLSASRPQDRQFILSSKKLLLSDSGFYLCAWRAAGGTEAFFGQGTRLTVV.

The rearrangement links TRBV18 to TRBJ1-1, with 9 bases matching TRBD1. CDR1 KGHSH and CDR2 LQKENI come from the germline V gene. There are 14 residues in the CDR3. V shed 6 bases and J 4 bases; nucleotides not matched to a gene: 6. The CDR3 nucleotides are TGTGCCAGCTCCGGGACAGGGCGTATCACTGAAGCTTTCTTT. Translation gives CASSGTGRITEAFF.

The genes are TRBV28 and TRBJ1-6; D is ambiguous. Germline-derived CDR1 and CDR2 are MDHEN and SYDVKM. There are 16 residues in the CDR3. V was pared by 5 bases and J by 10 bases, with 21 bases between. The CDR3 spells CASSQAGGLDHSPLHF. CDR3 nucleotide sequence: TGTGCCAGCAGTCAGGCCGGAGGGCTGGATCACTCACCCCTCCACTTT.

The V call is TRBV5-1, the J call TRBJ1-5; D not certain. The V and J ends lost 4 bases and 3 bases respectively, with 14 bases between them. The germline CDR1 and CDR2 sequences are SGHRS and YFSETQ. CDR3 length equals 15 residues. The chain's CDR3 is CASSVEGGPNQPQHF. For the CDR3, the DNA is TGCGCCAGCAGCGTAGAGGGAGGGCCCAATCAGCCCCAGCATTTT.

The chain employs TRBV29-1 and TRBJ1-2, with D hard to call. Germline values: CDR1 SQVTM, CDR2 ANQGSEA. Trimming cost V 5 bases and J 1 base, with 11 bases left between them. The CDR3 runs 13 residues. CDR3 loop: CSVNPRGNYGYTF. In DNA, the CDR3 is TGCAGCGTTAATCCCCGGGGTAACTATGGCTACACCTTC.

Here the CDR3 reads CASSLAQVGDGYTF. CDR3 nucleotides: TGTGCCAGCAGCTTGGCCCAGGTTGGGGATGGCTACACCTTC. This chain connects TRBV5-4 to TRBJ1-2, with D uncertain. CDR1 and CDR2 (germline): SGHNT, YYREEE (reference sequence). The ends were cut back, 0 bases at V and 6 bases at J, with 12 bases in the middle. The CDR3 contains 14 residues.

V gene TRBV30 combines with J gene TRBJ1-5, with a tentative D call TRBD1 (6 bases). The CDR3 covers 14 residues. V dropped 2 bases and J dropped 4 bases, with 12 bases sitting between them. CDR1 and CDR2 (germline): GTSNPN, SVGIG (reference sequence). The CDR3 is CAWSLLQGNQPQHF. For the CDR3, the DNA is TGTGCCTGGAGTCTCTTACAGGGAAATCAGCCCCAGCATTTT.

As DNA, the CDR3 is TGTGCCAGCAGTTACTCGCTCGGGGCTAACACCGGGGAGCTGTTTTTT. Translated: CASSYSLGANTGELFF. The chain has TRBV6-5 and TRBJ2-2; D is possibly TRBD1 or TRBD2 (5 bases each). The CDR3 is made up of 16 amino acids. V was clipped by 0 bases and J by 2 bases, with 10 bases between them. The V gene's germline CDR1 is MNHEY and CDR2 SVGAGI.

The rearrangement joins TRBV2 to TRBJ2-7, with TRBD1 identical over 9 bases. CDR1 SNHLY and CDR2 FYNNEI come from the germline V gene. The CDR3 is 14 residues long. The V segment lost 7 bases and the J segment 1 base; nucleotides outside the gene matches: 5. The CDR3 loop is CASTQQGASYEQYF. The CDR3 DNA is TGTGCCAGCACCCAACAGGGGGCTTCCTACGAGCAGTACTTC.

The chain carries TRBV2 and TRBJ1-3; the D is unclear. The CDR3 sequence is 13 residues long. Trimming removed 6 bases from V and 0 bases from J, with 6 bases in between. Germline V CDR1 and CDR2: SNHLY, FYNNEI. CDR3 residues: CASRSGSGNTIYF. DNA of the CDR3: TGTGCCAGCAGGTCAGGCTCTGGAAACACCATATATTTT.

This sequence joins TRBV4-2 and TRBJ2-6, with a possible D match to TRBD2 (6 bases). The germline gives CDR1 LGHNA, CDR2 YNFKEQ. The V end lost 0 bases, the J end lost 2 bases, and 8 bases lay between the germline ends. The CDR3 totals 16 residues. CDR3 residues: CASSQDGGTGANVLTF. The CDR3 nucleotides read TGTGCCAGCAGCCAAGATGGAGGGACTGGGGCCAACGTCCTGACTTTC.